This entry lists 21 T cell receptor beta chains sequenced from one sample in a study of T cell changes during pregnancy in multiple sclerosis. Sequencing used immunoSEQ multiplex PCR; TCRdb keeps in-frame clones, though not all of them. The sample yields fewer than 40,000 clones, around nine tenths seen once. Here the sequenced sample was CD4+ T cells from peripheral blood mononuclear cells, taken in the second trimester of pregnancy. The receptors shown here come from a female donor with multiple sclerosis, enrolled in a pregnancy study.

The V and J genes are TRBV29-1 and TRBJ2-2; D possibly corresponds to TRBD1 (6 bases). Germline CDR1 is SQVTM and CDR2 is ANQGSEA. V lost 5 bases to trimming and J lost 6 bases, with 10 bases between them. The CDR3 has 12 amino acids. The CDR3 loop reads CSVPGAPGELFF. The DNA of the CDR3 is TGCAGCGTTCCAGGGGCGCCCGGGGAGCTGTTTTTT.

CDR3 sequence reads: CASSELGTSGSGELFF. CDR3 bases: TGCGCCAGCAGTGAGTTGGGGACTAGCGGGAGCGGGGAGCTGTTTTTT. V gene TRBV10-2 combines with J gene TRBJ2-2, with TRBD2 matching 14 bases. The germline V gene encodes CDR1 WSHSY and CDR2 SAAADI. With V trimmed by 1 base and J by 7 bases, 2 bases remained unmatched. The CDR3 runs 16 residues.

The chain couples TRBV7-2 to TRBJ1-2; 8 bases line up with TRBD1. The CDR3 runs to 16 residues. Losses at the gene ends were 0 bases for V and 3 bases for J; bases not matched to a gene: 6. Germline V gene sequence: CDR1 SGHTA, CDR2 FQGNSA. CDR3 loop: CASSLAGQGADYGYTF. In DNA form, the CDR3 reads TGTGCCAGCAGCTTAGCCGGACAGGGCGCCGACTATGGCTACACCTTC.

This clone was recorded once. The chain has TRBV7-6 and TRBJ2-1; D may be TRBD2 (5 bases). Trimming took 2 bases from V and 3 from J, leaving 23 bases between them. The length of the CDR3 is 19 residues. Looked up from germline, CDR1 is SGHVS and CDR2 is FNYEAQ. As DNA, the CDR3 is TGTGCCAGCAGCTTAACCCCCGGGATTGATGGGCCGTTCTACAATGAGCAGTTCTTC. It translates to CASSLTPGIDGPFYNEQFF. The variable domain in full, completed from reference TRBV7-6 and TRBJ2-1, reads GAGVSQSPRYKVTKRGQDVALRCDPISGHVSLYWYRQALGQGPEFLTYFNYEAQQDKSGLPNDRFSAERPEGSISTLTIQRTEQRDSAMYRCASSLTPGIDGPFYNEQFFGPGTRLTVL.

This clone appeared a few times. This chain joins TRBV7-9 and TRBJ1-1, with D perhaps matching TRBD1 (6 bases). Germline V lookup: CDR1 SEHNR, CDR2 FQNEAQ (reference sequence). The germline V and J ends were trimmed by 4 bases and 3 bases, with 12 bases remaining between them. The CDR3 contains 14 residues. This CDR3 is CASSWRGGDTEAFF. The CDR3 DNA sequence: TGTGCCAGCAGCTGGAGAGGGGGTGACACTGAAGCTTTCTTT.

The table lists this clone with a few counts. The CDR3 bases are TGTGCCATCAGTGAGCCTCAGACTTGGGACAGGGGTGCAGGGGAGCTGTTTTTT. The encoded protein is CAISEPQTWDRGAGELFF. V is TRBV10-3 and J is TRBJ2-2, with 10 nucleotides matching TRBD1. The V segment lost 2 bases and the J segment 8 bases; nucleotides outside the gene matches: 14. This CDR3 is 18 amino acids long. CDR1 and CDR2 (germline): ENHRY, SYGVKD.

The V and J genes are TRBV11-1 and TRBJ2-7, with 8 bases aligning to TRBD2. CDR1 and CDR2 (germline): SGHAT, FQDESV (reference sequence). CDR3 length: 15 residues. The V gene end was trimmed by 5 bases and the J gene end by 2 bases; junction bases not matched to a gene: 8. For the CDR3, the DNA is TGTGCCAGCAGCGATCGACTAGCGAATGCCTACGAGCAGTACTTC. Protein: CASSDRLANAYEQYF.

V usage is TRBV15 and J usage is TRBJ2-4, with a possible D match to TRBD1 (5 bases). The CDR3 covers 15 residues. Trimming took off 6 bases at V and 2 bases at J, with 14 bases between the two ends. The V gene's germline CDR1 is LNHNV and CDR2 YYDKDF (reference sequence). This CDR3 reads CATSPGPGSKNIQYF. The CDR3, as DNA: TGTGCCACCAGTCCAGGACCAGGGTCCAAAAACATTCAGTACTTC. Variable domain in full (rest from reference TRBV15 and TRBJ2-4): DAMVIQNPRYQVTQFGKPVTLSCSQTLNHNVMYWYQQKSSQAPKLLFHYYDKDFNNEADTPDNFQSRRPNTSFCFLDIRSPGLGDTAMYLCATSPGPGSKNIQYFGAGTRLSVL.

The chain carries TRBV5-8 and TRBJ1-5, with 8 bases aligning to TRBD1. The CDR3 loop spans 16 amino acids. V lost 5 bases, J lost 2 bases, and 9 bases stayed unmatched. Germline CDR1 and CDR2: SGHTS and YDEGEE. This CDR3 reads CASSPGQGGGNQPQHF. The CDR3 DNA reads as TGTGCCAGCAGTCCCGGACAGGGAGGTGGCAATCAGCCCCAGCATTTT.

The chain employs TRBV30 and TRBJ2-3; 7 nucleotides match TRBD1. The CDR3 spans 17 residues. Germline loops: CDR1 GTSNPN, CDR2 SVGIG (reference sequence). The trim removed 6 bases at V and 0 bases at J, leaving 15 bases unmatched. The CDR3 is CACPGQSGSTSTDTQYF. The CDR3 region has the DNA TGTGCCTGCCCGGGACAGTCAGGATCTACAAGCACAGATACGCAGTATTTT.

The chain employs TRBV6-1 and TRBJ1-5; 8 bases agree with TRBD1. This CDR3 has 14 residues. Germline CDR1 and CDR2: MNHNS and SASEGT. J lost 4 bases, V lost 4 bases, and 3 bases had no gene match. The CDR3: CASSAGGQNQPQHF. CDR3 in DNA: TGTGCCAGCAGTGCAGGGGGCCAAAATCAGCCCCAGCATTTT.

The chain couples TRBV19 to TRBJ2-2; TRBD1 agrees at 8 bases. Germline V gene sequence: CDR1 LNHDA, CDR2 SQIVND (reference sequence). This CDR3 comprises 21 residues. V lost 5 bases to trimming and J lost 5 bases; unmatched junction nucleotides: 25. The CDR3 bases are TGTGCCAGTAGTGCATCCAGGGACAGGTGGGGGGTAGGATCGCGAACCGGGGAGCTGTTTTTT. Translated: CASSASRDRWGVGSRTGELFF. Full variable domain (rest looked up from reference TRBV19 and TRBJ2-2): DGGITQSPKYLFRKEGQNVTLSCEQNLNHDAMYWYRQDPGQGLRLIYYSQIVNDFQKGDIAEGYSVSREKKESFPLTVTSAQKNPTAFYLCASSASRDRWGVGSRTGELFFGEGSRLTVL.

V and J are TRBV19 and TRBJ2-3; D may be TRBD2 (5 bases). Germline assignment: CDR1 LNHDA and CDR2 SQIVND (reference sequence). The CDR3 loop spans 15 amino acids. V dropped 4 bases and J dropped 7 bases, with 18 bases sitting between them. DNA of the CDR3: TGTGCCAGTAGTACGCGGGCAGGCCTCCCTAATACGCAGTATTTT. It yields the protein CASSTRAGLPNTQYF.

The CDR3 DNA follows: TGTGCCAGCAGTCCCGGGACAGGGGGAGGAAACACCATATATTTT. Protein: CASSPGTGGGNTIYF. J is TRBJ1-3 and V is TRBV6-6; 11 positions agree with TRBD1. This CDR3 is 15 amino acids long. Germline V gene data show CDR1 as MNHNY and CDR2 as SVGAGI (reference sequence). V was clipped by 5 bases and J by 4 bases; unmatched bases: 4.

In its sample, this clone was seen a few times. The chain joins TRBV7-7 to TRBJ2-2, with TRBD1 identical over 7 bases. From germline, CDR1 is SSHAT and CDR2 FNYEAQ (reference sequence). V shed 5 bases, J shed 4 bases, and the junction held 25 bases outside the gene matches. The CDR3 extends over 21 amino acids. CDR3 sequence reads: CASSSEDHRGFRNIFTGELFF. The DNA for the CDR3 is TGTGCCAGCAGCAGTGAAGACCACAGGGGTTTCAGAAACATATTCACCGGGGAGCTGTTTTTT.

In DNA form, the CDR3 reads TGCAGTGCTAGTTCGGATACGCAGTATTTT. Translating it yields CSASSDTQYF. This rearrangement joins TRBV20-1 to TRBJ2-3; no firm D call. Germline lookup yields CDR1 DFQATT and CDR2 SNEGSKA (reference sequence). V lost 3 bases and J 6 bases, leaving 4 bases between the germline ends. There are 10 residues in the CDR3.

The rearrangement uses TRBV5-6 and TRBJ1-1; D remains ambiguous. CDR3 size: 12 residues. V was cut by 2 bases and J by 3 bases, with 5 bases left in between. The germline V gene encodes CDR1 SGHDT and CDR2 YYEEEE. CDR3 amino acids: CASSFSYTEAFF. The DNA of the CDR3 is TGTGCCAGCAGCTTTTCGTACACTGAAGCTTTCTTT.

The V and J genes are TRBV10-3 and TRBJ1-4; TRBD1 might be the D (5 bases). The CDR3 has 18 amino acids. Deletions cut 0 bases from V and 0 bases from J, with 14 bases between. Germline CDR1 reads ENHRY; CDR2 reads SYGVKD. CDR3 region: CAISESVGASATNEKLFF. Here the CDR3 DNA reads TGTGCCATCAGTGAGTCTGTAGGGGCAAGTGCAACTAATGAAAAACTGTTTTTT.

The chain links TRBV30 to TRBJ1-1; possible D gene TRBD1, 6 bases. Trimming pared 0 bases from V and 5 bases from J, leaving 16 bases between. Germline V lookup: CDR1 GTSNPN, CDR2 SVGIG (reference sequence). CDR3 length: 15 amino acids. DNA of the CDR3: TGTGCCTGGAGTGTAGGGGGGGCATTGAGGACTGAAGCTTTCTTT. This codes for CAWSVGGALRTEAFF.

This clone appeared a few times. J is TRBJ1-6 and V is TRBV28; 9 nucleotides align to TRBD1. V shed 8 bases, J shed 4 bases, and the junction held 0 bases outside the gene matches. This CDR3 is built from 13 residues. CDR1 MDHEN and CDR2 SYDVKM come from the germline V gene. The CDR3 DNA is TGTGCCAGCGGACAGGGGTATAATTCACCCCTCCACTTT. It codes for CASGQGYNSPLHF.

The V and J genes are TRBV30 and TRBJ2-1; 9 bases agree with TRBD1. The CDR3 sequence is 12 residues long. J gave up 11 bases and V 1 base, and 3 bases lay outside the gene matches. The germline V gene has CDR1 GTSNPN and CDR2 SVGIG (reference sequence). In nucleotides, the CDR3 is TGTGCCTGGAGTGCCGGACAGGGGAAGCAGTTCTTC. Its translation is CAWSAGQGKQFF. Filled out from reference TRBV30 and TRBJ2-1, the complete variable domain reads SQTIHQWPATLVQPVGSPLSLECTVEGTSNPNLYWYRQAAGRGLQLLFYSVGIGQISSEVPQNLSASRPQDRQFILSSKKLLLSDSGFYLCAWSAGQGKQFFGPGTRLTVL.